The source of this TCR beta chain is a study of graft-versus-host responses after intestinal transplantation. Study-wide context: Each transplant was multivisceral, liver-intestinal, or isolated intestinal. Recipients across the board were started on anti-thymocyte globulin induction, then kept on tacrolimus and steroids for 2 to 4 years. Study results and limitations: Early after transplant, HvG clones declined as circulating GvH clones peaked.

Sequencing used immunoSEQ multiplex PCR; TCRdb keeps in-frame clones, though not all of them. The data contain tens of thousands of clones, around 93% of them singletons. Germline loops: CDR1 SGHAT, CDR2 FQNNGV. The CDR3 is 13 residues long. V gave up 5 bases and J gave up 5 bases, with 12 bases separating them. Concerning this clone: The antigen remains unidentified.

Specimen: unstimulated CD4+ T cells sorted from spleen or lymph node cells, collected before transplant. The chain is built from TRBV11-2 and TRBJ2-5; D might be TRBD2 (6 bases). The source of this sequence is a human donor who was the organ donor for an intestinal transplant. CDR3 in DNA: TGTGCCAGCAGCCCACGTGGGAGGGAGACCCAGTACTTC. Its protein is CASSPRGRETQYF.